This passage covers 7 T cell receptor beta chains from one sample sequenced in a study of radiation and T cells in renal cell carcinoma. Sequencing was performed with immunoSEQ multiplex PCR; in TCRdb, only in-frame clones are kept and a portion is missing. The sample lists tens of thousands of clones; about three quarters were seen once. Sample time point: baseline pretreatment blood. The treatment is: 15 Gy SBRT to primary tumor, nephrectomy 4 weeks later. Sequenced material: blood, taken from a patient whose treatment included radiotherapy and nephrectomy. The receptors were gathered from a man aged 55 to 69 with renal cell carcinoma.

The V gene is TRBV6-6, the J gene TRBJ1-2, with D hard to call. This CDR3 has 11 residues. CDR1 and CDR2 from the germline V gene are MNHNY and SVGAGI (reference sequence). Deletions cut 6 bases from V and 0 bases from J, with 2 bases between. The CDR3 protein is CASSTNYGYTF. The CDR3 DNA sequence: TGTGCCAGCAGCACTAACTATGGCTACACCTTC.

This rearrangement joins TRBV7-9 to TRBJ1-3; D might be TRBD1 (6 bases). The germline V and J ends were trimmed by 0 bases and 3 bases, with 15 bases remaining between them. From germline, CDR1 is SEHNR and CDR2 FQNEAQ (reference sequence). This CDR3 is 17 amino acids long. The CDR3 region is CASSLAVVRGHGNTIYF. DNA for the CDR3: TGTGCCAGCAGCTTAGCCGTCGTCAGGGGCCATGGAAACACCATATATTTT.

The gene calls are TRBV29-1 and TRBJ1-2, with 10 bases that match TRBD1. The CDR3 is 17 amino acids. J gave up 0 bases and V 0 bases, and 7 bases lay outside the gene matches. Germline CDR1 reads SQVTM; CDR2 reads ANQGSEA. CDR3 nucleotides: TGCAGCGTTGAAGAAGGGACAGGGGATCATGCTAACTATGGCTACACCTTC. It yields the protein CSVEEGTGDHANYGYTF.

The chain uses TRBV15 and TRBJ1-1; tentatively, D is TRBD1 (5 bases). Germline CDR1 is LNHNV and CDR2 is YYDKDF (reference sequence). Trimming took off 1 base at V and 0 bases at J, with 15 bases between the two ends. The CDR3 runs to 17 residues. CDR3 sequence: CATSRGVSGQMNTEAFF. CDR3 DNA sequence: TGTGCCACCAGCAGAGGGGTCTCCGGACAAATGAACACTGAAGCTTTCTTT.

V usage is TRBV11-3 and J usage is TRBJ2-1; 9 positions match TRBD1. V shed 5 bases, J shed 3 bases, and the junction held 11 bases outside the gene matches. There are 17 residues in the CDR3. Germline CDR1 reads SGHNT; CDR2 reads YENEEA. This CDR3 is CASSLGQGPFIYNEQFF. The DNA for the CDR3 is TGTGCCAGCAGCCTGGGACAGGGACCTTTTATCTACAATGAGCAGTTCTTC.

V usage is TRBV30 and J usage is TRBJ2-7, with D perhaps TRBD2 (5 bases). Germline CDR1 is GTSNPN and CDR2 is SVGIG (reference sequence). This CDR3 is built from 13 residues. V lost 0 bases to trimming and J lost 7 bases, with 13 bases between them. The CDR3 sequence is CAWSVEGPGEQYF. DNA of the CDR3: TGTGCCTGGAGTGTTGAGGGCCCGGGAGAGCAGTACTTC.

Only a few counts were recorded for this clone. The chain links TRBV7-2 to TRBJ2-7; D is undetermined. V lost 1 base, J lost 3 bases, and 10 bases lay in between. CDR3 size: 14 residues. Germline V gene data show CDR1 as SGHTA and CDR2 as FQGNSA. The CDR3 loop reads CASSLGGILYEQYF. In DNA, the CDR3 is TGTGCCAGCAGCTTAGGAGGCATTCTCTACGAGCAGTACTTC.